This TCR beta chain was retrieved from a study of blood T cell repertoires in COVID-19. About the research overall: Acute-phase and convalescent COVID-19 samples originated in the United States, Italy and Spain. PBMCs, B-cell-depleted T cells, or T cells were the source of the cDNA or gDNA that made up the material.

This clone was counted ten times or more. From germline, CDR1 is MGHRA and CDR2 YSYEKL. Trimming took 2 bases from V and 4 from J; bases not matched to a gene: 10. The CDR3 is 16 residues long. Per the original data handling: Amplification with reference gene primers provided the estimates of nucleated cell counts. Data came from immunoSEQ multiplex PCR; TCRdb stores just in-frame clones and leaves some out. The V and J calls and the clone size are those of that table, but D and trimming were determined from the DNA. The data contain 300,000 to 450,000 clones, about four fifths of them singletons. The clonotype was recovered from a human donor with acute or convalescent COVID-19. The donor label of this sample is uncertain. The sequenced sample was peripheral blood. The rearrangement uses TRBV4-1 and TRBJ1-2; TRBD1 matches 7 bases. CDR3 protein: CASSQLTSGTAYGYTF. DNA of the CDR3: TGCGCCAGCAGCCAACTAACTTCCGGGACAGCCTATGGCTACACCTTC.